This T cell receptor (beta chain) was found in a study of blood T cell repertoires in COVID-19. As for the study in general: In each case, the material was cDNA or gDNA derived from T cells, B-cell-depleted T cells, or PBMCs.

The CDR3 contains 19 residues. CDR1 LGHDT and CDR2 YNNKEL come from the germline V gene (reference sequence). V shed 3 bases, J shed 0 bases, and the junction held 16 bases outside the gene matches. Repertoires were generated with immunoSEQ multiplex PCR, while TCRdb's copy carries only in-frame clones and drops some. The data hold under 300,000 clones, with under 90% observed a single time. The receptor was isolated from a woman aged 45 to 65 who had recovered from COVID-19. The rearrangement joins TRBV3-1 (or the pseudogene TRBV3-2) to TRBJ1-1; 7 nucleotides line up with TRBD1. The sample was peripheral blood. CDR3 DNA: TGTGCCAGCAGCCAGACAAGTCTCCAGGGGGTACCCATGAACACTGAAGCTTTCTTT. This gives the protein CASSQTSLQGVPMNTEAFF.